The 14 T cell receptor beta chains given below trace back to one sample, sequenced in a study of cytomegalovirus exposure and HLA in healthy donors. Sequencing used immunoSEQ multiplex PCR; TCRdb keeps in-frame clones, though not all of them. The table has around 150,000 clones, around nine tenths seen once. The specimen sequenced was PBMCs. Receptor source: a woman under 30 in good health and CMV-seropositive.

V and J are TRBV7-3 and TRBJ2-1; TRBD2 aligns across 10 bases. The CDR3 length is 16 residues. Per germline, CDR1 SGHTA and CDR2 FQGTGA. V lost 5 bases and J lost 4; bases outside the gene matches: 8. In nucleotides, the CDR3 is TGTGCCAGCAGCGAGACCGGGACTAGCGCGTACAATGAGCAGTTCTTC. This codes for CASSETGTSAYNEQFF.

The chain couples TRBV6-5 to TRBJ2-6; D might be TRBD2 (5 bases). CDR3 length: 16 amino acids. From germline, CDR1 is MNHEY and CDR2 SVGAGI. V lost 0 bases to trimming and J lost 3 bases, with 9 bases between them. In DNA form, the CDR3 reads TGTGCCAGCAGTTACTCTCGGGATGGTGGGGCCAACGTCCTGACTTTC. Residues: CASSYSRDGGANVLTF.

The V gene is TRBV10-3, the J gene TRBJ2-7; the D gene is possibly TRBD2 (6 bases). The V gene lost 0 bases and the J gene lost 0 bases, with 9 bases spanning the gap. Germline CDR1 is ENHRY and CDR2 is SYGVKD. The CDR3 covers 15 residues. This CDR3 is CAISESSGDSYEQYF. In DNA, the CDR3 is TGTGCCATCAGTGAGTCTTCGGGGGACTCCTACGAGCAGTACTTC.

The chain uses TRBV2 and TRBJ1-1; 8 bases line up with TRBD1. The CDR3 totals 14 residues. Germline V gene data show CDR1 as SNHLY and CDR2 as FYNNEI. V gave up 3 bases and J gave up 6 bases; unmatched junction bases: 6. CDR3 nucleotides: TGTGCCAGCAGTGACGGCAGGGGGCGGGCTGAAGCTTTCTTT. This translates into CASSDGRGRAEAFF.

This rearrangement joins TRBV29-1 to TRBJ2-3; possibly TRBD2 for D (6 bases). Germline CDR1 and CDR2: SQVTM and ANQGSEA. The CDR3 length is 13 residues. V was clipped by 7 bases and J by 7 bases, with 18 bases between them. CDR3 DNA sequence: TGCAGCGCCCGAGTGGGGGGAACGAATACGCAGTATTTT. Its protein product is CSARVGGTNTQYF.

Here the CDR3 DNA reads TGTGCCAGCAGTTTCGGTAGAAACACCATATATTTT. It codes for CASSFGRNTIYF. The chain is built from TRBV6-6 and TRBJ1-3; D is unclear. Germline values: CDR1 MNHNY, CDR2 SVGAGI (reference sequence). Trimming removed 4 bases at V and 5 bases at J, with 6 bases between. CDR3 length: 12 amino acids.

The chain combines TRBV7-9 with TRBJ2-3; a weak D match, TRBD2 (6 bases). Germline V lookup: CDR1 SEHNR, CDR2 FQNEAQ (reference sequence). The V end was cut by 6 bases, the J end by 0 bases, with 16 bases between. The CDR3 is 16 amino acids. The CDR3 sequence is CASSLLGSGSTDTQYF. CDR3 bases: TGTGCCAGCAGTTTACTGGGTAGCGGTAGCACAGATACGCAGTATTTT.

The chain has TRBV6-1 and TRBJ1-1, with D perhaps matching TRBD1 (6 bases). The V end was cut by 3 bases, the J end by 3 bases, with 11 bases between. This CDR3 contains 14 residues. Germline V gene sequence: CDR1 MNHNS, CDR2 SASEGT. CDR3 protein: CASSDTGQDTEAFF. The CDR3 DNA reads TGTGCCAGCAGTGACACAGGGCAGGACACTGAAGCTTTCTTT.

The rearrangement uses TRBV18 and TRBJ1-2; D might be TRBD1 (5 bases). V lost 3 bases to trimming and J lost 6 bases, with 14 bases between them. CDR1 and CDR2 (germline): KGHSH, LQKENI. CDR3 length: 14 residues. The CDR3 bases are TGTGCCAGCTCACCCGGCCTAACAGGTGATGGCTACACCTTC. Translating gives CASSPGLTGDGYTF.

This chain uses TRBV12-5 with TRBJ2-5; D is ambiguous. The CDR3 runs 14 residues. Trimming removed 5 bases at V and 1 base at J, with 11 bases between. Germline CDR1 LGHNT, CDR2 FRNRAP. CDR3 in DNA: TGTGCTAGTGGTCCCCAAAACAGCCAAGAGACCCAGTACTTC. Amino acids: CASGPQNSQETQYF.

The chain has TRBV5-1 and TRBJ2-7, with D unclear. This CDR3 spans 13 amino acids. Deletions cut 4 bases from V and 1 base from J, with 9 bases between. Germline values: CDR1 SGHRS, CDR2 YFSETQ. CDR3 DNA: TGCGCCAGCAGCAGTGGTGAGTCCTACGAGCAGTACTTC. Protein sequence: CASSSGESYEQYF.

In DNA, the CDR3 is TGTGCCAGCAGCTCTTTGGTGGGGCAGACCTACGAGCAGTACTTC. Translating gives CASSSLVGQTYEQYF. The V call is TRBV7-9, the J call TRBJ2-7; TRBD1 might be the D (5 bases). CDR1 and CDR2 from the germline V gene are SEHNR and FQNEAQ (reference sequence). This CDR3 is 15 amino acids long. The V and J ends lost 4 bases and 2 bases respectively, with 15 bases between them.

The rearrangement uses TRBV11-3 and TRBJ2-1; tentatively, D is TRBD2 (6 bases). V was cut by 1 base and J by 10 bases, with 11 bases left in between. The CDR3 runs to 13 residues. The germline V gene encodes CDR1 SGHNT and CDR2 YENEEA. For the CDR3, the DNA is TGTGCCAGCAGCTTAGCGGGAGTGGGGGAGCAGTTCTTC. Its translation is CASSLAGVGEQFF.

The rearrangement uses TRBV6-5 and TRBJ1-2, with 7 bases fitting TRBD1. J was trimmed by 3 bases and V by 6 bases; bases with no gene match: 4. Looked up from germline, CDR1 is MNHEY and CDR2 is SVGAGI. The CDR3 has 13 amino acids. CDR3 sequence (DNA): TGTGCCAGCAGGAGGGACAGCTACTATGGCTACACCTTC. It encodes CASRRDSYYGYTF.